These 28 T cell receptor beta chains share one sample of origin, sequenced in a study of T cell clonality in common variable immunodeficiency. Repertoires were generated with immunoSEQ multiplex PCR, while TCRdb's copy carries only in-frame clones and drops some. Captured here are about 35,000 clones, none seen once; the top ten comprise more than 2.5%. Sequencing input: peripheral blood mononuclear cells. These receptors came from a person between 18 and 75 years old in good health.

In its sample, this clone was seen many times. The CDR3 region is CASSTRTGSTDTQYF. Incomplete CDR3 DNA: TGTGCCAGTAGTACTCGGACAGGCAGCACAGATACG. The chain is built from TRBV19 and TRBJ2-3; 7 bases are a match to TRBD1. The observed sequence ends 3 residues before the CDR3 terminus, with the missing tail filled in from the germline J gene. The CDR3 loop spans 15 amino acids. Unmatched junction bases numbered 4, after V lost 4 bases and J lost 0 bases. Germline loops: CDR1 LNHDA, CDR2 SQIVND (reference sequence). The whole variable domain, remainder taken from reference TRBV19 and TRBJ2-3, is DGGITQSPKYLFRKEGQNVTLSCEQNLNHDAMYWYRQDPGQGLRLIYYSQIVNDFQKGDIAEGYSVSREKKESFPLTVTSAQKNPTAFYLCASSTRTGSTDTQYFGPGTRLTVL.

The table lists this clone with many counts. The read terminates 3 residues ahead of where the CDR3 ends, so the germline J gene completes it. The V and J genes are TRBV7-2 and TRBJ2-7; tentative D call: TRBD2 (6 bases). The CDR3 is made up of 15 amino acids. V was shortened by 6 bases and J by 4 bases, with 19 bases between the two germline ends. In germline, CDR1 is SGHTA, CDR2 FQGNSA. The CDR3 reads CASRPPGLALYEQYF. The part of the CDR3 DNA that was read is TGTGCCAGCAGGCCCCCGGGGCTAGCGTTATACGAG. The whole variable domain, remainder taken from reference TRBV7-2 and TRBJ2-7, is GAGVSQSPSNKVTEKGKDVELRCDPISGHTALYWYRQSLGQGLEFLIYFQGNSAPDKSGLPSDRFSAERTGGSVSTLTIQRTQQEDSAVYLCASRPPGLALYEQYFGPGTRLTVT.

This clone was counted at least ten times. The read ends 3 residues shy of where the CDR3 ends; the end is completed using the germline J gene. This rearrangement joins TRBV14 to TRBJ1-3; D ambiguous. The CDR3 is 14 residues long. V was trimmed by 4 bases and J by 0 bases, leaving 7 bases between them. Germline CDR1 is SGHDN and CDR2 is FVKESK. CDR3 loop: CASSPQASGNTIYF. CDR3 DNA, as far as it was read: TGTGCCAGCAGCCCCCAGGCCTCTGGAAACACC.

Details on this clone: The sequenced fragment ends 3 residues before the CDR3 boundary, so the rest is inferred from the germline J gene. The V call is TRBV6-1, the J call TRBJ1-2; D uncertain. CDR1 is MNHNS and CDR2 is SASEGT in the germline V gene. The CDR3 runs 15 residues. The CDR3 reads CASSEAFLWYNDYTF. The covered CDR3 bases are TGTGCCAGCAGTGAAGCGTTTCTGTGGTACAATGAC.

This clone was observed at least ten times. The sequenced fragment ends 3 residues before the CDR3 boundary, so the rest is inferred from the germline J gene. The V and J genes are TRBV5-1 and TRBJ2-3, with 11 bases fitting TRBD2. CDR1 and CDR2 from the germline V gene are SGHRS and YFSETQ. Trimming at V came to 4 bases and at J to 6 bases, leaving 7 bases not matched to a gene. The CDR3 has 15 residues. The CDR3 is CASSMTSGVGDTQYF. The DNA read from the CDR3 is TGCGCCAGCAGCATGACTAGCGGGGTCGGGGATACG.

This clone has just a few counts. The CDR3 goes on 3 residues after the read ends, and that part is filled in from the germline J gene. The rearrangement uses TRBV7-2 and TRBJ1-2; unclear D gene. Germline CDR1 SGHTA, CDR2 FQGNSA. This CDR3 has 12 residues. Here the CDR3 reads CASSLMLDTYTF. CDR3 DNA (partial): TGTGCCAGCAGCTTAATGTTAGATACC.

This clone was observed many times. The read finishes 3 residues shy of the CDR3 end, and the germline J gene is used to complete it. Other DNA sequences of this sample code for an identical CDR3. The chain is built from TRBV7-2 and TRBJ2-3; D is undetermined. CDR1 and CDR2 from the germline V gene are SGHTA and FQGNSA. Trimming took 1 base from V and 2 from J, leaving 4 bases between them. The CDR3 runs to 13 residues. The sequenced part of the CDR3 DNA is TGTGCCAGCAGCTTAGTACACACAGATACG. This sequence encodes CASSLVHTDT. The entire CDR3 reads CASSLVHTDTQYF.

This clone was observed many times. The read ends 3 residues shy of where the CDR3 ends; the end is completed using the germline J gene. The chain has TRBV18 and TRBJ1-1, with 8 positions matching TRBD1. Germline V lookup: CDR1 KGHSH, CDR2 LQKENI. The CDR3 covers 13 residues. J gave up 4 bases and V 6 bases, and 4 bases lay outside the gene matches. The CDR3 protein is CASSPQGATEAFF. CDR3 DNA (partial): TGTGCCAGCTCTCCCCAGGGGGCCACTGAA.

Regarding this clone: The read falls 3 residues short of the CDR3 end, and the missing part is taken from the germline J gene. This rearrangement joins TRBV19 to TRBJ2-1; 12 bases agree with TRBD2. The CDR3 is made up of 15 amino acids. V dropped 4 bases and J dropped 9; count of bases not matched to a gene: 7. Germline loops: CDR1 LNHDA, CDR2 SQIVND (reference sequence). CDR3 protein: CASSKSSGRATEQFF. The DNA read from the CDR3 is TGTGCCAGTAGTAAGTCTAGCGGGAGGGCCACTGAG.

This clone was counted many times. Read sequence stops 3 residues before the CDR3 end, and the germline J gene provides the missing end. The chain has TRBV20-1 and TRBJ1-2, with unresolved D. The length of the CDR3 is 15 residues. The V and J ends lost 1 base and 1 base respectively, with 13 bases between them. In germline, CDR1 is DFQATT, CDR2 SNEGSKA (reference sequence). CDR3 sequence: CSARGALAHNYGYTF. The CDR3 bases that were read are TGCAGTGCTAGAGGGGCCCTAGCCCATAACTATGGC.

There are a few counts of this clone. The read terminates 3 residues ahead of where the CDR3 ends, so the germline J gene completes it. The V gene is TRBV7-8, the J gene TRBJ2-3; 7 bases align to TRBD1. The germline gives CDR1 SGHVS, CDR2 FQNEAQ. The CDR3 has 15 residues. The CDR3 DNA, read in part, is TGTGCCAGCAGCTTAGCAGGACAGGCAAATCAGCCG. This sequence encodes CASSLAGQANQP. The complete CDR3 reads CASSLAGQANQPQYF. Full variable domain (outside the CDR3, taken from reference TRBV7-8 and TRBJ2-3): GAGVSQSPRYKVAKRGQDVALRCDPISGHVSLFWYQQALGQGPEFLTYFQNEAQLDKSGLPSDRFFAERPEGSVSTLKIQRTQQEDSAVYLCASSLAGQANQPQYFGPGTRLTVL.

This clone was seen at least ten times. With the read ending 3 residues before the CDR3 end, the germline J gene is used to fill in that end. The chain links TRBV19 to TRBJ1-5; 9 bases are shared with TRBD1. Germline values: CDR1 LNHDA, CDR2 SQIVND (reference sequence). CDR3 length: 15 amino acids. V lost 6 bases and J lost 4; bases outside the gene matches: 7. The CDR3 spells CASSGQGSGNQPQHF. CDR3 DNA (partial): TGTGCCAGTAGCGGACAGGGGTCGGGAAATCAGCCC.

This clone was observed many times. Coverage ceases 3 residues before the CDR3 finishes, and the germline J gene fills in the end. The chain joins TRBV30 to TRBJ1-5; TRBD1 matches 7 bases. Germline CDR1 and CDR2: GTSNPN and SVGIG (reference sequence). The V and J ends lost 0 bases and 0 bases, in that order; junction bases with no gene match: 11. This CDR3 spans 18 amino acids. CDR3 DNA, as far as it was read: TGTGCCTGGAGTGTACAGCGGGACAGCCTCTATAGCAATCAGCCC. Translation gives CAWSVQRDSLYSNQP. The CDR3 in full is CAWSVQRDSLYSNQPQHF.

This clone was counted at least ten times. The read terminates 3 residues ahead of where the CDR3 ends, so the germline J gene completes it. The V and J genes are TRBV20-1 and TRBJ1-4; 7 nucleotides align to TRBD1. Trimming took 6 bases from V and 5 from J; bases not matched to a gene: 12. The CDR3 loop spans 15 amino acids. CDR1 is DFQATT, CDR2 SNEGSKA, per germline (reference sequence). This chain's CDR3 is CSASGAQGRNEKLFF. CDR3 DNA, as far as it was read: TGCAGTGCCAGCGGAGCACAGGGGCGGAATGAAAAA.

This clone has a count of ten or more. With the read ending 3 residues before the CDR3 end, the germline J gene is used to fill in that end. The chain combines TRBV14 with TRBJ2-7; weak D call: TRBD2 (7 bases). The V end lost 0 bases, the J end lost 6 bases, and 18 bases lay between the germline ends. From germline, CDR1 is SGHDN and CDR2 FVKESK. The CDR3 length is 16 residues. Incomplete CDR3 DNA: TGTGCCAGCAGCCAAGATGCTTGGGGGCGCGGGGGCGAG. Its translation: CASSQDAWGRGGE. Given in full, the CDR3 is CASSQDAWGRGGEQYF. The complete variable domain, with remaining parts taken from reference TRBV14 and TRBJ2-7, reads EAGVTQFPSHSVIEKGQTVTLRCDPISGHDNLYWYRRVMGKEIKFLLHFVKESKQDESGMPNNRFLAERTGGTYSTLKVQPAELEDSGVYFCASSQDAWGRGGEQYFGPGTRLTVT.

This clone has ten or more counts. The observed sequence ends 3 residues before the CDR3 terminus, with the missing tail filled in from the germline J gene. V and J are TRBV6-1 and TRBJ2-1; D remains unclear. The V gene's germline CDR1 is MNHNS and CDR2 SASEGT. V was trimmed by 1 base and J by 6 bases, leaving 10 bases between them. The CDR3 extends over 14 amino acids. The sequenced CDR3 bases are TGTGCCAGCAGTGAAGATACAGAGCCCAATGAG. It is translated as CASSEDTEPNE. The complete CDR3 protein is CASSEDTEPNEQFF.

This clone was detected ten times or more. The CDR3 is cut off 3 residues early in the read; its end comes from the germline J gene. The chain links TRBV29-1 to TRBJ1-1; 8 nucleotides agree with TRBD1. Per the germline V gene, CDR1 is SQVTM and CDR2 is ANQGSEA. The CDR3 has 15 amino acids. The part of the CDR3 DNA that was read is TGCAGCGTTGAATCCCCGACAGGGGAAGAGGGTAAA. Its translation is CSVESPTGEEGK. The full-length CDR3 reads as CSVESPTGEEGKAFF.

This clone was counted many times. Coverage ceases 3 residues before the CDR3 finishes, and the germline J gene fills in the end. This chain connects TRBV6-4 to TRBJ2-7, with 7 bases fitting TRBD1. Germline V gene sequence: CDR1 MRHNA, CDR2 SNTAGT. The junction had 4 bases not matched to a gene; V was cut back by 4 bases and J by 4 bases. The CDR3 length is 13 residues. The CDR3 reads CASSVEQGYEQYF. The sequenced part of the CDR3 DNA is TGTGCCAGCAGTGTAGAACAGGGGTACGAG.

This clone was observed at least ten times. Read data end 3 residues before the CDR3 end; the end is taken from the germline J gene. The chain carries TRBV6-2 or TRBV6-3 and TRBJ1-2; D gene uncertain. CDR3 size: 13 residues. Germline values: CDR1 MNHEY, CDR2 SVGEGT. The germline V and J ends were trimmed by 5 bases and 4 bases, with 11 bases remaining between them. The CDR3 sequence: CASSLEGAYGYTF. The CDR3 bases that were read are TGTGCCAGCAGTCTAGAAGGTGCCTATGGC.

This clone was observed a few times. The read comes to an end 3 residues before the CDR3 does, leaving the germline J gene to fill in the end. This chain links TRBV7-7 with TRBJ1-1, with 8 bases identical to TRBD1. This CDR3 is built from 15 residues. Per the germline V gene, CDR1 is SSHAT and CDR2 is FNYEAQ (reference sequence). CDR3 DNA, as far as it was read: TGTGCCAGCAGCCCCGGGACAGGTTTGGCGGATACG. Protein product: CASSPGTGLADT. The full CDR3 reads CASSPGTGLADTAFF.

In this sample, this clone turned up many times. The read ends 3 residues early relative to the CDR3; the germline J gene fills the gap. The chain has TRBV20-1 and TRBJ1-4; D is perhaps TRBD1 (5 bases). The germline gives CDR1 DFQATT, CDR2 SNEGSKA (reference sequence). This CDR3 comprises 13 residues. The V and J ends lost 0 bases and 6 bases respectively, with 8 bases between them. This CDR3 reads CSARDQGDEKLFF. Partial CDR3 DNA: TGCAGTGCTAGAGATCAAGGGGATGAAAAA.

This clone showed up many times. From the germline J gene comes the end of the CDR3, since the read stops 3 residues before it. This chain joins TRBV2 and TRBJ2-1; 10 bases are a match to TRBD2. The CDR3 consists of 17 residues. Germline-derived CDR1 and CDR2 are SNHLY and FYNNEI. Germline trimming cut 5 bases from V and 0 bases from J; bases unmatched to any gene: 7. CDR3 DNA, as far as it was read: TGTGCCAGCAGTCACGCGGGACTAGCGAGCTCCTACAATGAG. Translation gives CASSHAGLASSYNE. The entire CDR3 protein is CASSHAGLASSYNEQFF.

Many counts were recorded for this clone. Incomplete CDR3 DNA: TGCAGTGCTAGAGATCTGGCGACTAGTTCCTACAATGAG. Translated, it gives CSARDLATSSYNE. The entire CDR3 is CSARDLATSSYNEQFF. This rearrangement joins TRBV20-1 to TRBJ2-1, with D maybe TRBD2 (6 bases). Read coverage stops 3 residues before the CDR3 terminus; the germline J gene supplies the remainder. The V gene lost 0 bases and the J gene lost 1 base, with 13 bases spanning the gap. Germline loops: CDR1 DFQATT, CDR2 SNEGSKA (reference sequence). This CDR3 has 16 amino acids.

Notes on this clone: The CDR3 extends 3 residues past the end of the read, so its final part is completed from the germline J gene. The chain joins TRBV6-1 to TRBJ1-2, with 7 bases that match TRBD1. This CDR3 has 15 residues. Germline V gives CDR1 MNHNS, CDR2 SASEGT. The sequenced CDR3 bases are TGTGCCAGCAGTGATTGGCAGGGGGAAACCTACGAC. Amino acids: CASSDWQGETYD. The whole CDR3 is CASSDWQGETYDYTF.

In this sample, this clone turned up a few times. The CDR3 goes on 3 residues after the read ends, and that part is filled in from the germline J gene. The rearrangement joins TRBV19 to TRBJ1-2, with D possibly matching TRBD1 (5 bases). With 7 bases removed from V and 2 bases from J, the gap between germline ends came to 20 bases. The CDR3 has 16 residues. Germline CDR1 and CDR2: LNHDA and SQIVND (reference sequence). CDR3 region: CASTTQWRAGNYGYTF. CDR3 DNA, as far as it was read: TGTGCCAGTACCACTCAATGGAGGGCAGGGAACTATGGC.

This clone showed up many times. The read comes to an end 3 residues before the CDR3 does, leaving the germline J gene to fill in the end. V and J are TRBV2 and TRBJ2-3, with D maybe TRBD2 (6 bases). From germline, CDR1 is SNHLY and CDR2 FYNNEI. This CDR3 has 13 amino acids. CDR3 loop: CASSDGVGGTQYF. The sequenced part of the CDR3 DNA is TGTGCCAGCAGTGACGGGGTTGGAGGGACG.

This clone was seen more than once but under ten times. The CDR3 end falls 3 residues outside the read, so it is completed with the germline J gene. The chain has TRBV6-2 or TRBV6-3 and TRBJ1-6; D is ambiguous. From germline, CDR1 is MNHEY and CDR2 SVGEGT. The CDR3 length is 10 residues. The CDR3 region is CASSYDTLHF. The sequenced part of the CDR3 DNA is TGTGCCAGCAGTTACGACACC.

Many counts were recorded for this clone. The missing CDR3 end, 3 residues past where the read stops, is filled in from the germline J gene. J is TRBJ2-3 and V is TRBV6-2 or TRBV6-3; no definite D call. Germline V lookup: CDR1 MNHEY, CDR2 SVGEGT. Deletions cut 7 bases from V and 1 base from J, with 15 bases between. This CDR3 is built from 15 residues. CDR3 loop: CASIKGFPGTDTQYF. The sequenced CDR3 bases are TGTGCCAGCATTAAGGGCTTCCCCGGCACAGATACG.